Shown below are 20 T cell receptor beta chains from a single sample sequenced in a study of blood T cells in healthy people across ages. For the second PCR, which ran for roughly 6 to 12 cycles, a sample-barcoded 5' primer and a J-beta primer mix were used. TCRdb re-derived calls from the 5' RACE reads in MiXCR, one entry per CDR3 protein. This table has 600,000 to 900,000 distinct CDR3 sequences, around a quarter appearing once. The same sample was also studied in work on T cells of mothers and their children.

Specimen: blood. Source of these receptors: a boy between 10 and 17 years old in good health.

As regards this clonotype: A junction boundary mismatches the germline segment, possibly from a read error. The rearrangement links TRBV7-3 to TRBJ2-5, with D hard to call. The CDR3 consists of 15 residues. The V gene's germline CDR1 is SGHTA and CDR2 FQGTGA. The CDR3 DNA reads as TGTGCCAGCAGCTTAAACGGTGGTAACCAAGAGACCCCGTACTTC. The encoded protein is CASSLNGGNQETPYF.

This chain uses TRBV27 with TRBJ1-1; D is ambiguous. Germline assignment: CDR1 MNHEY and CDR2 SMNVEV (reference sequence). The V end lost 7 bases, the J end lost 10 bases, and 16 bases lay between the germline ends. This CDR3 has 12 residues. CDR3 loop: CASNLVGETAFF. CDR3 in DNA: TGTGCCAGCAACTTAGTTGGGGAGACAGCTTTCTTT.

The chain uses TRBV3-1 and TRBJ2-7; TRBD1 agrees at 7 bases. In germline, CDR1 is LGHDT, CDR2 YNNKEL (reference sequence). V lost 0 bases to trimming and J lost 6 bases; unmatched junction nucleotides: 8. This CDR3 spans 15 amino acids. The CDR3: CASSQDYGQAAEQYF. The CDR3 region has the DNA TGTGCCAGCAGCCAAGATTACGGACAGGCTGCCGAGCAGTACTTC.

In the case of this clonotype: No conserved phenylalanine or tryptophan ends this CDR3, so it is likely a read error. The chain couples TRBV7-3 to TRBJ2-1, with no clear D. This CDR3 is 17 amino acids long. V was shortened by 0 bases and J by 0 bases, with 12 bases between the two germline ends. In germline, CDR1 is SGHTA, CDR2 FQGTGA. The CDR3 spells CASSLTPGRVSYNEQFV. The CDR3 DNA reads TGTGCCAGCAGCTTAACCCCCGGCAGAGTCTCCTACAATGAGCAGTTCGTC.

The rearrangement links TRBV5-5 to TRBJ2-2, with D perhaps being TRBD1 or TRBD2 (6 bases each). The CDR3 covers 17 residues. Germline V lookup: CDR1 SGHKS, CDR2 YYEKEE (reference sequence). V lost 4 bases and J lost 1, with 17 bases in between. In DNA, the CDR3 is TGTGCCAGCAGCCCCTCTCGGAGGGGGAAGAACACCGGGGAGCTGTTTTTT. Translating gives CASSPSRRGKNTGELFF. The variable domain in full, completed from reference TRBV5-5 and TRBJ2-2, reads DAGVTQSPTHLIKTRGQQVTLRCSPISGHKSVSWYQQVLGQGPQFIFQYYEKEERGRGNFPDRFSARQFPNYSSELNVNALLLGDSALYLCASSPSRRGKNTGELFFGEGSRLTVL.

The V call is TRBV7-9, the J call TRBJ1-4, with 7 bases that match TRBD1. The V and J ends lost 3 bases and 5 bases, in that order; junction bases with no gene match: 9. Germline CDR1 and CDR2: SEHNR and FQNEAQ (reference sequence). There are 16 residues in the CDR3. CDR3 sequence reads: CASSLDLRGPNEKLFF. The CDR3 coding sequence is TGTGCCAGCAGCTTGGACCTGAGGGGGCCGAATGAAAAACTGTTTTTT.

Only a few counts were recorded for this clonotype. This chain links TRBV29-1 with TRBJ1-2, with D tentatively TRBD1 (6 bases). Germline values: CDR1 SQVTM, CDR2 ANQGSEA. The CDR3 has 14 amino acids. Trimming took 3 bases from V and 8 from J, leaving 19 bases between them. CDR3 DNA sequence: TGCAGCGTTGACCCGAATCCGGGGGCGGGAGGCTACACCTTC. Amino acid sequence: CSVDPNPGAGGYTF.

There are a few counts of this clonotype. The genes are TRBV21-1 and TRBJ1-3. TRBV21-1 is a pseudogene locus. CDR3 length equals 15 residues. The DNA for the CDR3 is TGTGCCAGCAGCAGCGAGGTAACTACTGGAAACACCATATATTTT. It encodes CASSSEVTTGNTIYF.

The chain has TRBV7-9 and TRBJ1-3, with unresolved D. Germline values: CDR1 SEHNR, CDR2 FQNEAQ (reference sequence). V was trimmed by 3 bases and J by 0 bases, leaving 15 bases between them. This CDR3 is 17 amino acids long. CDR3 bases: TGTGCCAGCAGCTTTTTTTCACCCGGGGTCTCTGGAAACACCATATATTTT. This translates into CASSFFSPGVSGNTIYF.

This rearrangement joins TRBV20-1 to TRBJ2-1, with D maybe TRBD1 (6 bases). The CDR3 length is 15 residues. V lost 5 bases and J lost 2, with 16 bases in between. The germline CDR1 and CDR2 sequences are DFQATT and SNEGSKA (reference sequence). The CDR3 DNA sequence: TGCAGTGCTTATACAGGGTCCACCCCCTACAATGAGCAGTTCTTC. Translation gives CSAYTGSTPYNEQFF.

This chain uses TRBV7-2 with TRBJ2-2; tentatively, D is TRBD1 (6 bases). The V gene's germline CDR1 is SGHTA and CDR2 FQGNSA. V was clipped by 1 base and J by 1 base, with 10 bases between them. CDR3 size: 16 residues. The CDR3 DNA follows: TGTGCCAGCAGCTTAGGGGTGGGACAGAACACCGGGGAGCTGTTTTTT. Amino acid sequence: CASSLGVGQNTGELFF. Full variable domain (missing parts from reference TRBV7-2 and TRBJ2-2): GAGVSQSPSNKVTEKGKDVELRCDPISGHTALYWYRQSLGQGLEFLIYFQGNSAPDKSGLPSDRFSAERTGGSVSTLTIQRTQQEDSAVYLCASSLGVGQNTGELFFGEGSRLTVL.

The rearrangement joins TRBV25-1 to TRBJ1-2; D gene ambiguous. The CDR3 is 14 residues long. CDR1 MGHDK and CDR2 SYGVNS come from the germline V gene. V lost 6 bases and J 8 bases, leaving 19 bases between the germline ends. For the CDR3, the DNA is TGTGCCAGCAGGAGCTGGCCGGGCCAGGAGGGCTACACCTTC. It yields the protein CASRSWPGQEGYTF.

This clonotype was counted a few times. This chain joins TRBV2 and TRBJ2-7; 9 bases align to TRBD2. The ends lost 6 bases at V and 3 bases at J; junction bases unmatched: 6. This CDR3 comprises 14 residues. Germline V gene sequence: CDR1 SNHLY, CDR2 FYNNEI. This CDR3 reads CASRLAGLDYEQYF. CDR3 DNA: TGTGCCAGCAGGCTAGCGGGGCTCGACTACGAGCAGTACTTC. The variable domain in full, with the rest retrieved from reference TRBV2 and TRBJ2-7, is EPEVTQTPSHQVTQMGQEVILRCVPISNHLYFYWYRQILGQKVEFLVSFYNNEISEKSEIFDDQFSVERPDGSNFTLKIRSTKLEDSAMYFCASRLAGLDYEQYFGPGTRLTVT.

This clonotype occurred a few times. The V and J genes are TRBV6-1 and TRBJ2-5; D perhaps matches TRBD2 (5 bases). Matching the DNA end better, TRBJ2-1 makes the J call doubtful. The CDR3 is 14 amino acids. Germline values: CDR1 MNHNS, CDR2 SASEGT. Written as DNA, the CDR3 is TGTGCCAGCGTCCCCGAGGGAGCCTACAATGAGCAGTTCTTC. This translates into CASVPEGAYNEQFF.

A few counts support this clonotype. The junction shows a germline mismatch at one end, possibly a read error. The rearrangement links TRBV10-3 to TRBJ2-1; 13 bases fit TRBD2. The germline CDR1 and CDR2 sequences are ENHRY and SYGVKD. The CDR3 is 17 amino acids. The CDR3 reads CAISESGGLAGYNEQLF. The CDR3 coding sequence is TGTGCCATCAGTGAGTCCGGGGGACTAGCGGGGTACAATGAGCAGCTCTTC.

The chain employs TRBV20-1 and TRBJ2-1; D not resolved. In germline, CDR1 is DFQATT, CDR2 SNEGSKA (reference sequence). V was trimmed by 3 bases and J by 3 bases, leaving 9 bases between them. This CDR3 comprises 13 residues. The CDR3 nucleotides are TGCAGTGCTAGGATCAGAGACTACAATGAGCAGTTCTTC. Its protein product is CSARIRDYNEQFF.

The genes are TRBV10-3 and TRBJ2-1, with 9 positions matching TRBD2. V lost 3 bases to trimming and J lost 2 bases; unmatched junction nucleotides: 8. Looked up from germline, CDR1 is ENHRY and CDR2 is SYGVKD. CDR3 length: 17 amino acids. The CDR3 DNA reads TGTGCCATCAGTGATAAAGCTAGCGGGGCCACCTACAATGAGCAGTTCTTC. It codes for CAISDKASGATYNEQFF.

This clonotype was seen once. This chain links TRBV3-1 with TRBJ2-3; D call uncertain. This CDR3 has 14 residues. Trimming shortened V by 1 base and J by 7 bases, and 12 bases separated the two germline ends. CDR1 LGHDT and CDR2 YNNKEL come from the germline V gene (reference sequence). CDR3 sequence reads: CASSQGTQTYTQYF. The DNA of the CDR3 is TGTGCCAGCAGCCAAGGGACCCAGACATATACGCAGTATTTT.

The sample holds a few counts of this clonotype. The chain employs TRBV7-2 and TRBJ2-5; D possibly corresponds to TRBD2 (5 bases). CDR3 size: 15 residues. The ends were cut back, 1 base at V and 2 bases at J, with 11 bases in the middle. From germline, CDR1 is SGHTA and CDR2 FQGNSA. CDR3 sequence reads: CASSLVAGIQETQYF. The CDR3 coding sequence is TGTGCCAGCAGCTTAGTGGCGGGTATTCAAGAGACCCAGTACTTC.

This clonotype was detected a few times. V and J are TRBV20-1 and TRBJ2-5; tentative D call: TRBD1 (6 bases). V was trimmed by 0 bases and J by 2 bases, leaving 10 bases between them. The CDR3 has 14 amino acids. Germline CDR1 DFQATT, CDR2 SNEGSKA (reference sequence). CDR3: CSARDWGTQETQYF. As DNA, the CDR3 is TGCAGTGCTAGAGATTGGGGGACACAAGAGACCCAGTACTTC.